The sequence of this TCR beta chain was determined in a study of blood T cell repertoires in COVID-19. Study-wide background: Specimens from acute and convalescent COVID-19 originated in the United States, Italy and Spain. The cDNA or gDNA used as material had been derived from T cells, B-cell-depleted T cells, or PBMCs.

The CDR3 is made up of 15 amino acids. Germline V gene data show CDR1 as MDHEN and CDR2 as SYDVKM. Between the trimmed V and J ends, which lost 6 bases and 11 bases, there was a span of 25 bases. Per the original data handling: For nucleated cells, counts were estimated from reference gene primer amplification. The table came from immunoSEQ multiplex PCR; TCRdb's copy has only in-frame clones and leaves some out. That table gives V, J and clone size, and the DNA gave D and trimming. The sample lists roughly 220,000 clones; about 85% were seen once. Material: peripheral blood. V and J are TRBV28 and TRBJ1-1, with D perhaps matching TRBD1 (5 bases). This clonotype was sampled from a man aged 25 to 40 with active or convalescent COVID-19. Here the CDR3 DNA reads TGTGCCAGCAGCACTAAAACCCGGGGGAGTGGACTGGCTTTCTTT. The encoded protein is CASSTKTRGSGLAFF.